This T cell receptor (beta chain) was sequenced for a study of shared clonotypes between healthy human individuals (dated by TCRdb to 2018 to 2020). In terms of the full investigation: The cohort comprised a couple of women and a few men aged 18 to 49 years. For each donor, three plates each were used for CD4 naive and CD4 memory, two plates were used for CD8 naive, and one plate was used for CD8 memory. The study deeply sequenced blood TCR repertoires of about 5 healthy adults to estimate repertoire size and the extent of clonotype sharing between individuals. Libraries were prepared and TCR repertoires were sequenced by different laboratories using diverse techniques, in order to increase sequencing depth and limit assay-specific biases. Per donor, leukapheresis produced somewhere between about 0.85 and 10 billion PBMCs. The study at large found these results: Across four donors, around 5% of naive CD4, approximately 3.5% of naive CD8, about 2.3% of memory CD4, and roughly 0.41% of memory CD8 clonotypes were shared. Because the study included a small number of donors, the genetic and exposure-history diversity represented was limited. Based on pairwise subsampling, the degree of clonotype sharing among donors was expected to be affected by sequencing depth. Clonotypes shared by all four sorted-subset donors showed higher generation probabilities than non-shared clonotypes. Incomplete sequencing was indicated by rarefaction of sorted-subset datasets, despite the large sequencing depth. Only blood was sampled, and tissue TCR repertoires likely differ from those in blood. Larger estimated clonotype richness was generally found for naive subsets than for memory subsets.

This clone appeared once. Its recognized antigen is unknown. No quality values exist for individual bases; no much larger clone is one base distant. CD8 naive samples were obtained by positive selection for CCR7 among CD45RO-negative cells, yielding a CD45RA+CCR7+ population from which TemRA cells were excluded. The donors were healthy, HIV-negative adults who had no recently reported acute infections or vaccinations. Every donor was a Caucasian adult living in Nashville, Tennessee, USA. Blood was obtained by leukapheresis, after which PBMCs were separated by Ficoll-Histopaque density gradient centrifugation and cryopreserved in liquid nitrogen vapor phase. Analytical flow cytometry was used to check the purity and quantity of each magnetically sorted T cell population. Each sorted fraction had its genomic DNA isolated and then quantified by UV absorbance on a Nanodrop 2000c. V loses 2 bases, J loses 6 bases, and the germline ends lie 14 bases apart. The germline V gene encodes CDR1 MGHRA and CDR2 YSYEKL. CDR3 length: 14 amino acids, cysteine to phenylalanine. Kept here is only the CDR3 DNA, which spans 42 bases and is read in frame from base 1.

TCR CDR3 regions were amplified from genomic DNA by multiplex PCR using the deep immunoSEQ assay. Genomic DNA extracted from each cell subset was distributed evenly over all wells of several immunoSEQ 96-well plates, and each plate served as one replicate. For sorted subsets, around 200 ng genomic DNA, equal to 30,000 or so T cell genomes, was loaded into each replicate PCR. Purified libraries were measured with a Qubit 3.0 fluorometer, size-checked on a Bioanalyzer 2100, and measured again with the KAPA Library Quantification kit. Every immunoSEQ 96-well plate was sequenced on a separate single-read 150-cycle Illumina NextSeq 550 flow cell. The original methods were these. Because the immunoSEQ output held only junctional sequences and lacked quality scores, the filtering could not match the filtering applied to full-length reads. To assign V/J genes and CDR3, sequences were annotated against IMGT germline references using PyIR, a Python wrapper for IgBLAST v1.9. Reads with weak V/J assignments (E-value above 1e-6), missing CDR3, stop codons, out-of-frame junctions, or ambiguous translated residues were removed. V3J clonotypes were defined as sequences sharing the same inferred V gene, J gene, and CDR3 amino acid sequence. The percentage overlap between two repertoires was calculated by dividing the number of shared unique clonotypes by the size of the smaller repertoire. Three approaches were used to assess repertoire richness: RTK rarefaction, the Chao1 estimator, and Recon v2.1 estimates of unobserved clonotypes. Generation probabilities were computed with OLGA for all TCRbeta clonotypes obtained by the gDNA method from four donors. TCRdb took this table from immuneACCESS and kept in-frame rearrangements with V and J called. Such tables lack part of the clones; where checked against another copy, unresolved V genes explain under half of the gap, and the rest is unexplained. The V and J calls and the clone size are those of that table, but D and trimming were determined from the DNA. The sample table lists roughly 2,000,000 clones, about 95% of them with a count of one. The ten largest clones represent 1% to 1.5% of the sample.

The sequence was obtained from a young man in good health. The chain is assembled from TRBV4-1 and TRBJ2-7, and perhaps TRBD2 as D gene, on 5 matching bases. Sequencing used naive CD8+ T cells sorted from blood. According to the study, the label for this sample's cell subset or site signals: CD45RA+CCR7+. The CDR3 reads as follows: CASSQSGRLGEQYF. The DNA is as follows: TGCGCCAGCAGCCAAAGCGGACGCCTAGGCGAGCAGTACTTC.